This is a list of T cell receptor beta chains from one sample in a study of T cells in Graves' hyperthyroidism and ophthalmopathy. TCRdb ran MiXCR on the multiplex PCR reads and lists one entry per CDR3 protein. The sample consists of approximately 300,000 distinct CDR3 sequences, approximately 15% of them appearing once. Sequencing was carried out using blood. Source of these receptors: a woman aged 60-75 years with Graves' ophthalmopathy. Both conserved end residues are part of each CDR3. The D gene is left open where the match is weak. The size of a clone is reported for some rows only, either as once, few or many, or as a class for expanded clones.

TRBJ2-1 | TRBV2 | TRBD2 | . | TGTGCCGGCTTGGCGGGACTAGCGAATGAGCAGTTCTTC | CAGLAGLANEQFF
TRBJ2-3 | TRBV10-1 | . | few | TGCGCCAGCAGTGAGAGGCCAGGAGATACGCAGTATTTT | CASSERPGDTQYF
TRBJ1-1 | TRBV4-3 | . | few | TGCGCCAGCAGCCAAGGGGGGGGCACGAACACTGAAGCTTTCTTT | CASSQGGGTNTEAFF
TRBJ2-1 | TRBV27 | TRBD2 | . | TGTGCCAGCAGTTTATCGCCTAGCGGGATTGGGTACAATGAGCAGTTCTTC | CASSLSPSGIGYNEQFF
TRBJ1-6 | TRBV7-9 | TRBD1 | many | TGTGCCAGCAGCACCGGGACAGTGAATTCACCCCTCCACTTT | CASSTGTVNSPLHF
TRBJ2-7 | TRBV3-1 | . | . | TGTGCCAGCAGCCAAGATCCGGGCAACCCCTACGAGCAGTACTTC | CASSQDPGNPYEQYF
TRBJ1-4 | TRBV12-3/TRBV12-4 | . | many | TGTGCCAGCAGTTCCTACCAGGGTGGAGACGAAAAACTGTTTTTT | CASSSYQGGDEKLFF
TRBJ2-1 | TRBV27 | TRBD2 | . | TGTGCCAGCAGTTTGGGGAGCGGGAGGGCCCTCAATGAGCAGTTCTTC | CASSLGSGRALNEQFF
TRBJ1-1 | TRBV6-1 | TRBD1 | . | TGTGCCAGCAGTAACAGGGGATTGAACACTGAAGCTTTCTTT | CASSNRGLNTEAFF
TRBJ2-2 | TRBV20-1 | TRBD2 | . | TGCAGTGCTAGTGGAACTAGCGGGAGGGCGGGAGGGCTGTTTTTT | CSASGTSGRAGGLFF
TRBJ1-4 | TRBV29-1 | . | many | TGCAGCGGCATGACAGGCTTTAATGAAAAACTGTTTTTT | CSGMTGFNEKLFF
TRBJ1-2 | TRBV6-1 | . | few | TGTGCCAGCATCGTCGGACGAGATCAAGGGGGCTACACCTTC | CASIVGRDQGGYTF
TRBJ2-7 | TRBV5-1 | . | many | TGCGCCAGCAGGCTAAGGACTGAGGGTTACGAGCAGTACTTC | CASRLRTEGYEQYF
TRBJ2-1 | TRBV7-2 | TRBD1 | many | TGTGCCAGCAGCGGTACGGGACAGGGGTACAATGAGCAGTTCTTC | CASSGTGQGYNEQFF
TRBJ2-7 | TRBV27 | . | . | TGTGCCAGCAGTTTCGGGCCGAACTACGAGCAGTACTTC | CASSFGPNYEQYF
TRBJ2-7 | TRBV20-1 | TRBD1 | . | TGCAGTGCTAGTGTGGACAGGGGCACTTACGAGCAGTACTTC | CSASVDRGTYEQYF
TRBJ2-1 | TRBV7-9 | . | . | TGTGCCAGCAGAGATGACAGGTACTCCTACGAGCAGTTCTTC | CASRDDRYSYEQFF
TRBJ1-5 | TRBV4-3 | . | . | TGCGCCAGCAGCCAGGACCCTGGGGGGGGTCAGCCCCAGCATTTT | CASSQDPGGGQPQHF
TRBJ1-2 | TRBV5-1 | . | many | TGCGCCAGCAGCTTGGATTCAGGGAACTATGGCTACACCTTC | CASSLDSGNYGYTF
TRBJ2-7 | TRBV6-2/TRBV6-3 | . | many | TGTGCCAGCAGGGGGACGGATTCTTTCGTGGTCTACGAGCAGTACTTC | CASRGTDSFVVYEQYF
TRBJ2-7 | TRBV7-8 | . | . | TGTGCCAGCAGCCAAGATTCACGCATCGAAGGGAGCTTCGTTGTCTCCTACGAGCAGTACTTC | CASSQDSRIEGSFVVSYEQYF
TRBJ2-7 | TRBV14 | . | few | TGTGCCAGCAGCCTGAGAGCCCAGGTGCTACCCTCCTACGAGCAGTACTTC | CASSLRAQVLPSYEQYF
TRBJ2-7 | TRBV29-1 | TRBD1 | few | TGCAGCGTTTCCCGATTGGGACAGGGGCTCGAGCAGTACTTC | CSVSRLGQGLEQYF
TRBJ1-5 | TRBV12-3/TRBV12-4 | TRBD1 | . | TGTGCCAGCAGTTCCCCCGGACAGGGGGTGGGGCAGCCCCAGCATTTT | CASSSPGQGVGQPQHF
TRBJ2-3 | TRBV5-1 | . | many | TGCGCCAGCAGCTTGGTGGGGTTAGACACAGATACGCAGTATTTT | CASSLVGLDTDTQYF
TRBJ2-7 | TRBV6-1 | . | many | TGTGCCAGCAGGAACAATGAGGGTGGAAGATTCTACGAGCAGTACTTC | CASRNNEGGRFYEQYF
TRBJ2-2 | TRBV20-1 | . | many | TGCAGTGCTAGAGACGGGCAGCGTCCCGGGGAGCTGTTTTTT | CSARDGQRPGELFF
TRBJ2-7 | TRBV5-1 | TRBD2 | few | TGCGCCAGCACCTTCCAAGGACTAGCGGATTACTCCTACGAGCAGTACTTC | CASTFQGLADYSYEQYF
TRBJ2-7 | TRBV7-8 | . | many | TGTGCCAGCAGTCTTGAAACAGGGTTGTTTTCCTACGAGCAGTACTTC | CASSLETGLFSYEQYF
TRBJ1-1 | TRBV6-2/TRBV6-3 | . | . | TGTGCCAGCAGGACGGAACCCGGGTCTTCGAACACTGAAGCTTTCTTT | CASRTEPGSSNTEAFF
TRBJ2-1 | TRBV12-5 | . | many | TGTGCTAGTGGTTTGGATCGGCAGAATGAGCAGTTCTTC | CASGLDRQNEQFF
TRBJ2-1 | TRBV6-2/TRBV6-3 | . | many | TGTGCCAGCAGTGAGCCGGGACGGCTGTACAATGAGCAGTTCTTC | CASSEPGRLYNEQFF
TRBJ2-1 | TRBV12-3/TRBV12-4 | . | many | TGTGCCAGCAGTCCGGGGGTAAATGAGCAGTTCTTC | CASSPGVNEQFF
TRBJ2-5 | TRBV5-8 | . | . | TGTGCCAGCAGTAGGGACGTACAGACCCAGTACTTC | CASSRDVQTQYF